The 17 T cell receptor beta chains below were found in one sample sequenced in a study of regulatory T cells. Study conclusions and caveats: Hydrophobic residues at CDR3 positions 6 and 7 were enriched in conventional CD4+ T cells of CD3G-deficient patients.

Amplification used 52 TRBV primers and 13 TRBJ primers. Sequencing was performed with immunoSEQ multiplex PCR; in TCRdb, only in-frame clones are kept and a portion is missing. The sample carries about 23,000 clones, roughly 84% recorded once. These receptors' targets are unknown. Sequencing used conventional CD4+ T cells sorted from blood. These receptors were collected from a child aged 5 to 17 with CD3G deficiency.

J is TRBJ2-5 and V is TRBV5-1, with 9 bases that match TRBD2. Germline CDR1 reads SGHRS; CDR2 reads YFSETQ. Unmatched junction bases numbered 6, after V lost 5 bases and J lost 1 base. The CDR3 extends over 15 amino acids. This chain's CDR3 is CASRTQAGGQETQYF. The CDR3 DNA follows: TGCGCCAGCAGGACTCAAGCGGGAGGCCAAGAGACCCAGTACTTC.

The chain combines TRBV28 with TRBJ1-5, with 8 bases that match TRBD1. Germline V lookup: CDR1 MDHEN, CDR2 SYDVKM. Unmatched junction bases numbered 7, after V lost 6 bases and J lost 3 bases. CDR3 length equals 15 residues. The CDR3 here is CASRSDRGPNQPQHF. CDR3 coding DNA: TGTGCCAGCAGATCAGACAGGGGCCCCAATCAGCCCCAGCATTTT.

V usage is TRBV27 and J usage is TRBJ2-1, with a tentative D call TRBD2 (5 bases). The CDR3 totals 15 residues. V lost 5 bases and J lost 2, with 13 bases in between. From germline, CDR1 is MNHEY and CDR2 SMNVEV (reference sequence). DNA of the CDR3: TGTGCCAGCAGTCTTAAGCGGAGCGCCTACAATGAGCAGTTCTTC. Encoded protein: CASSLKRSAYNEQFF.

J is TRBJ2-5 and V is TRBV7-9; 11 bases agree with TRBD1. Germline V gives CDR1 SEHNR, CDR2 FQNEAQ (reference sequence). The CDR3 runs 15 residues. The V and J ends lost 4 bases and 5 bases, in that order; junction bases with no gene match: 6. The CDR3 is CASSSGQGARETQYF. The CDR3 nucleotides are TGTGCCAGCAGCTCTGGACAGGGGGCGCGGGAGACCCAGTACTTC.

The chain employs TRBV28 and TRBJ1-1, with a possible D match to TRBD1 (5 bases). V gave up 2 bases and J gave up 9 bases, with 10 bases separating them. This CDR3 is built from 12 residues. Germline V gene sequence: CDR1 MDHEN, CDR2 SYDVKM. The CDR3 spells CASSLVKGQAFF. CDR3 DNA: TGTGCCAGCAGTTTAGTTAAGGGGCAAGCTTTCTTT.

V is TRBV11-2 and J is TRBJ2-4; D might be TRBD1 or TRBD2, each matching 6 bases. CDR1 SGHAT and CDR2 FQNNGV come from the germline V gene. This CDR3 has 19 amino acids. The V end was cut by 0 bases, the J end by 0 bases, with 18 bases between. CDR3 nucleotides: TGTGCCAGCAGCTTAGATAGGGTCGCGGGACAACTAGCCAAAAACATTCAGTACTTC. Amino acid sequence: CASSLDRVAGQLAKNIQYF.

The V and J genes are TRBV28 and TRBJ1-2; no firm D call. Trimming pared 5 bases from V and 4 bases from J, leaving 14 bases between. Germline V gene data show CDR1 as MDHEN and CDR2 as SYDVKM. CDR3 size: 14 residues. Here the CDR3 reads CASSPSRSGYGYTF. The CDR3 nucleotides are TGTGCCAGCAGTCCCTCCAGGAGCGGCTATGGCTACACCTTC.

CDR3 bases: TGCGCCAGCACCCTCGACGGTGCAGATACGCAGTATTTT. Protein: CASTLDGADTQYF. V gene TRBV5-1 combines with J gene TRBJ2-3; D gene ambiguous. The ends were cut back, 6 bases at V and 4 bases at J, with 12 bases in the middle. The CDR3 is 13 amino acids. Looked up from germline, CDR1 is SGHRS and CDR2 is YFSETQ.

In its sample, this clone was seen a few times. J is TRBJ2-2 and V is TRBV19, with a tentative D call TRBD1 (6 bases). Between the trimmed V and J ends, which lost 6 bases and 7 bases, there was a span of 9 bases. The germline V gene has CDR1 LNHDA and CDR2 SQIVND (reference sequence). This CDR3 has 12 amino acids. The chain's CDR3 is CASSDRFGELFF. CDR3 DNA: TGTGCCAGTAGCGACAGGTTCGGGGAGCTGTTTTTT.

The chain's CDR3 is CASSYSGYGTKAFF. CDR3 bases: TGTGCCAGCAGTTACTCTGGCTACGGGACGAAAGCTTTCTTT. The gene calls are TRBV6-5 and TRBJ1-1; D possibly corresponds to TRBD1 (5 bases). This CDR3 spans 14 amino acids. Looked up from germline, CDR1 is MNHEY and CDR2 is SVGAGI. V lost 0 bases to trimming and J lost 9 bases, with 14 bases between them.

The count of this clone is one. The CDR3 here is CASSTSGRAYNEQFF. The CDR3 DNA is TGTGCCAGCAGTACTAGCGGGAGAGCCTACAATGAGCAGTTCTTC. The chain has TRBV6-1 and TRBJ2-1; 11 bases are shared with TRBD2. The length of the CDR3 is 15 residues. Germline V gene lookup returns CDR1 MNHNS and CDR2 SASEGT. V shed 5 bases and J 2 bases; nucleotides not matched to a gene: 2.

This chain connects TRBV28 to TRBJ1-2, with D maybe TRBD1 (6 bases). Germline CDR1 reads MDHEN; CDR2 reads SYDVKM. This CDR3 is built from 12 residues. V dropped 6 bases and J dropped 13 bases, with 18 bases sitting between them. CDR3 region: CASSLLSGASTF. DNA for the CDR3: TGTGCCAGCAGCCTCCTATCGGGGGCCAGCACCTTC.

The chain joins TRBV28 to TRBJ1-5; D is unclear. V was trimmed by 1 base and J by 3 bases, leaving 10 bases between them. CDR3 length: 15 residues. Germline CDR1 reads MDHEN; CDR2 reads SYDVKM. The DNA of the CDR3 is TGTGCCAGCAGTTTATTAGGCGGATTCAATCAGCCCCAGCATTTT. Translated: CASSLLGGFNQPQHF.

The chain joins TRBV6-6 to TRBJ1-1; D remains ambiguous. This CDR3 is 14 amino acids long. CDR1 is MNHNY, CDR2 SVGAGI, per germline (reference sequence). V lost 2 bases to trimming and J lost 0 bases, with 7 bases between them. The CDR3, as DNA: TGTGCCAGCAGTTACGCAGCGGTGAACACTGAAGCTTTCTTT. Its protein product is CASSYAAVNTEAFF.

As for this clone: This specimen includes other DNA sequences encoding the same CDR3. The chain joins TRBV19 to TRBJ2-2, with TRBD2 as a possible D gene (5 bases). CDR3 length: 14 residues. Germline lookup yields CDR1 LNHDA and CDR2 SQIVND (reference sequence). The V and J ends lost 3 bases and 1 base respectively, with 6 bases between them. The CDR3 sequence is CASSIRGNTGELFF. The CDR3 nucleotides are TGTGCCAGTAGTATCCGGGGGAACACCGGGGAGCTGTTTTTT.

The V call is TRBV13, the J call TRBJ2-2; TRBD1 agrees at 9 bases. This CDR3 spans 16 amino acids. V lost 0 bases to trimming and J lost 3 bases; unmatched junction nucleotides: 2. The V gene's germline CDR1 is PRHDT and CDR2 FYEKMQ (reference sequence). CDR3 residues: CASSLGGQGDTGELFF. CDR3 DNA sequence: TGTGCCAGCAGCTTAGGGGGACAGGGCGACACCGGGGAGCTGTTTTTT.

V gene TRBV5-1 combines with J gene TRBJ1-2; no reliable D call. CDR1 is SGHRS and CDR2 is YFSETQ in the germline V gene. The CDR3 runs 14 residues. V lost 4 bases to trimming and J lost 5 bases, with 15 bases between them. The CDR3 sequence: CASSPDPEDYGYTF. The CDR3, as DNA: TGCGCCAGCAGCCCGGACCCGGAGGATTATGGCTACACCTTC.